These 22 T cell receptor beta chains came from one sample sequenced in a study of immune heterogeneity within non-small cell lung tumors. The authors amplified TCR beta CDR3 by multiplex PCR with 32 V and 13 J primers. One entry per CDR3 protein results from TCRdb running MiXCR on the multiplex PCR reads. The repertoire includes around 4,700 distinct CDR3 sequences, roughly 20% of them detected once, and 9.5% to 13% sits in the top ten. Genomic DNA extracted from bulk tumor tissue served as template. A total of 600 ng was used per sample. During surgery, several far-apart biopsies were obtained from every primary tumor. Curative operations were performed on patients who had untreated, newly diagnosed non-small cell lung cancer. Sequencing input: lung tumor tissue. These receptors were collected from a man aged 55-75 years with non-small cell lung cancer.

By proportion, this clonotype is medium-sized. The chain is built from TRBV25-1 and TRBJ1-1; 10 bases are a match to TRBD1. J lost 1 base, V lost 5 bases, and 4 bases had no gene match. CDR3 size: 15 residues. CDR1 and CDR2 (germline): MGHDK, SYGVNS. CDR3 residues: CASSPRTGGNTEAFF. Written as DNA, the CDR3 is TGTGCCAGCAGTCCCCGGACAGGGGGGAACACTGAAGCTTTCTTT.

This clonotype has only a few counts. The CDR3 region is CASSQVMGVPYNEQFF. CDR3 bases: TGTGCCAGCAGCCAAGTAATGGGAGTTCCCTACAATGAGCAGTTCTTC. The chain carries TRBV14 and TRBJ2-1, with a tentative D call TRBD2 (5 bases). V shed 1 base and J shed 2 bases, with 12 bases lying between them. Germline V gene lookup returns CDR1 SGHDN and CDR2 FVKESK. The CDR3 is 16 amino acids.

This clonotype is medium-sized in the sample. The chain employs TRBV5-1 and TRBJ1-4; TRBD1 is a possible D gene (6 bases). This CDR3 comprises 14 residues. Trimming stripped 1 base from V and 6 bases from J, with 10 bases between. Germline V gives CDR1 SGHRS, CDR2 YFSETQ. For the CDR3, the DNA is TGCGCCAGCAGCTTGCAGGGGCTAGATGAAAAACTGTTTTTT. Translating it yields CASSLQGLDEKLFF.

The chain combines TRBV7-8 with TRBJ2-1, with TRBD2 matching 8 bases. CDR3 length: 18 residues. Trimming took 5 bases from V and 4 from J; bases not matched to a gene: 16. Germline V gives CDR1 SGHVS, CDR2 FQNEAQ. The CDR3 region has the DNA TGTGCCAGCAGCCCATCTGTAAGCGGGAGCCATGTGTACAATGAGCAGTTCTTC. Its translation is CASSPSVSGSHVYNEQFF.

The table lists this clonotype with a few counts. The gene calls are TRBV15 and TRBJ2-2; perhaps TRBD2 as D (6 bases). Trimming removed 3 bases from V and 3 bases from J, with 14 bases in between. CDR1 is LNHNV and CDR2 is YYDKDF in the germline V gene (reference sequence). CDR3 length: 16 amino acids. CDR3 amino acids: CATSRGWGVDTGELFF. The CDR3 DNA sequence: TGTGCCACCAGCAGGGGGTGGGGGGTCGACACCGGGGAGCTGTTTTTT. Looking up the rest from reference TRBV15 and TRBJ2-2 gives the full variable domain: DAMVIQNPRYQVTQFGKPVTLSCSQTLNHNVMYWYQQKSSQAPKLLFHYYDKDFNNEADTPDNFQSRRPNTSFCFLDIRSPGLGDTAMYLCATSRGWGVDTGELFFGEGSRLTVL.

DNA of the CDR3: TGCGCCAGCAGCTTGGAAGGGGCCCTGGGGTTCTTC. Translated: CASSLEGALGFF. The J gene is TRBJ2-1, the V gene TRBV5-1; D is possibly TRBD1 (5 bases). CDR1 and CDR2 from the germline V gene are SGHRS and YFSETQ. This CDR3 contains 12 residues. The V end was cut by 0 bases, the J end by 15 bases, with 13 bases between.

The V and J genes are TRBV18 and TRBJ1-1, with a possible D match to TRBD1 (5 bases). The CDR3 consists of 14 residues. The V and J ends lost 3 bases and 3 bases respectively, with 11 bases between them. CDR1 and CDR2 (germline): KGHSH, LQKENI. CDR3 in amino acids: CASSPLSQDTEAFF. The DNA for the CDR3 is TGTGCCAGCTCACCCTTATCACAGGACACTGAAGCTTTCTTT.

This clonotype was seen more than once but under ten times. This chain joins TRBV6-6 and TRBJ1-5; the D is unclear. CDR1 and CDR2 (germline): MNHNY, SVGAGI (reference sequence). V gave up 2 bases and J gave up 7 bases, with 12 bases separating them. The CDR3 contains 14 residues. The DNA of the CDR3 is TGTGCCAGCAGTTACGGTCGGACGTCCCAGCCCCAGCATTTT. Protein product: CASSYGRTSQPQHF.

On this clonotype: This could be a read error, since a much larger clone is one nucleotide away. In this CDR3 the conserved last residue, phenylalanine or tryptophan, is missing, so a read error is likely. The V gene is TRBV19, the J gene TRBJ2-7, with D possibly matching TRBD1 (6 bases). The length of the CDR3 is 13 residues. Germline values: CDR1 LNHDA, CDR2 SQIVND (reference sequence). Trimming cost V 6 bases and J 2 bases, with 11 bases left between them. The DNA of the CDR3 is TGTGCCAGTAGCGACAGGTCCACCTACGAGCAGTACTCC. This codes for CASSDRSTYEQYS.

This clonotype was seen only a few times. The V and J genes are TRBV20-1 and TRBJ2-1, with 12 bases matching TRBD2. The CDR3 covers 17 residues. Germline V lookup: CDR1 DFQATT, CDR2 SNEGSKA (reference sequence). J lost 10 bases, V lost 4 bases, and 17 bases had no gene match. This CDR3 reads CSATLSAGTSGYGEQFF. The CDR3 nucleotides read TGCAGTGCTACCCTTAGCGCCGGGACTAGCGGGTATGGCGAGCAGTTCTTC.

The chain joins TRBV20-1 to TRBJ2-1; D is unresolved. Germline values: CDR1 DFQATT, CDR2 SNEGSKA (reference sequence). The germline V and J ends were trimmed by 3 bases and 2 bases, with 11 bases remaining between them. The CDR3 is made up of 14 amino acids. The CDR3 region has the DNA TGCAGTGCTAGTCTTCCATTCCCCTACAATGAGCAGTTCTTC. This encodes CSASLPFPYNEQFF.

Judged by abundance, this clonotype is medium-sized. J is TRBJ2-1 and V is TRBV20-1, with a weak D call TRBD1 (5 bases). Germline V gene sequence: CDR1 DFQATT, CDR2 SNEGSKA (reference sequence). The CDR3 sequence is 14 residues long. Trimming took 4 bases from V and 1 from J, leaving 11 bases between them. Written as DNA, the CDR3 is TGCAGTGCTATGGATCCAGGGTCCTACAATGAGCAGTTCTTC. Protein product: CSAMDPGSYNEQFF.

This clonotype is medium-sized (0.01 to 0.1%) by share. DNA of the CDR3: TGTGCCAGCACGGCCACAGGGAATTACGAGCAGTACTTC. Translating gives CASTATGNYEQYF. This sequence joins TRBV6-1 and TRBJ2-7, with a tentative D call TRBD1 (6 bases). The germline CDR1 and CDR2 sequences are MNHNS and SASEGT. This CDR3 is built from 13 residues. Trimming took off 7 bases at V and 4 bases at J, with 14 bases between the two ends.

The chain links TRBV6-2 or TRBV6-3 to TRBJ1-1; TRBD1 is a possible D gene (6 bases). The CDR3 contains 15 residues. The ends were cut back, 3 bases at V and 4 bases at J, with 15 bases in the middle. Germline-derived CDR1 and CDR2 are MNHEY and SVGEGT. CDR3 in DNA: TGTGCCAGCAGTTATGGGGGGCGCCTGAGCACTGAAGCTTTCTTT. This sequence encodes CASSYGGRLSTEAFF.

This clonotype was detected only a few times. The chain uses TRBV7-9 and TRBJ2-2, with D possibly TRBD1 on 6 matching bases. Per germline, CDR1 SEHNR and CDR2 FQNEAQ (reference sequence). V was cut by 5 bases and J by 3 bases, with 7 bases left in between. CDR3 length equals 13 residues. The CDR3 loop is CASSHRDTGELFF. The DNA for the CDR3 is TGTGCCAGCAGCCACAGGGACACCGGGGAGCTGTTTTTT.

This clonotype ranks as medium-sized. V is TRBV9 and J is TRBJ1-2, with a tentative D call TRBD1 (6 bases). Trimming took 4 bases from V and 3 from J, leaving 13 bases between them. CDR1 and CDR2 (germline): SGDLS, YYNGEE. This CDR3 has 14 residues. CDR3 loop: CASSPTGHHYGYTF. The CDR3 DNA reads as TGTGCCAGCAGCCCCACGGGACACCACTATGGCTACACCTTC.

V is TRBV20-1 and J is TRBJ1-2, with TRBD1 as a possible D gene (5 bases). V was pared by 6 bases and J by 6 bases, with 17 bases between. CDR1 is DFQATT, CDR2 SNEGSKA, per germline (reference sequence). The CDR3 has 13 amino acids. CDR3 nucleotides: TGCAGTGCCAGTCCGAGGGGTAGGGATGGCTACACCTTC. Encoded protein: CSASPRGRDGYTF.

The CDR3 sequence: CASNDRVDGGYTF. The CDR3 region has the DNA TGTGCCAGCAACGACCGGGTGGATGGTGGCTACACCTTC. This chain uses TRBV25-1 with TRBJ1-2; D gene uncertain. Germline-derived CDR1 and CDR2 are MGHDK and SYGVNS. CDR3 length equals 13 residues. V was cut by 7 bases and J by 7 bases, with 16 bases left in between.

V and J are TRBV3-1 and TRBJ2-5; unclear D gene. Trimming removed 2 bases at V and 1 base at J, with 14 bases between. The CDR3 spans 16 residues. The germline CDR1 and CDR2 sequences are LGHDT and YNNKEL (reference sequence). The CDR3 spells CASSQLVSLTQETQYF. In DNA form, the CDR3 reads TGTGCCAGCAGCCAATTAGTCAGTCTGACCCAAGAGACCCAGTACTTC.

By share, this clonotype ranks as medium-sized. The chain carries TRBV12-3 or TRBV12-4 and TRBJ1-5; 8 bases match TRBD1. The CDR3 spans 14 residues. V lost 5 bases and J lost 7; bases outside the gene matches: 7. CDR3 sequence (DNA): TGTGCCAGCAGTATAGGACAGGGACGGCAGCCCCAGCATTTT. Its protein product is CASSIGQGRQPQHF.

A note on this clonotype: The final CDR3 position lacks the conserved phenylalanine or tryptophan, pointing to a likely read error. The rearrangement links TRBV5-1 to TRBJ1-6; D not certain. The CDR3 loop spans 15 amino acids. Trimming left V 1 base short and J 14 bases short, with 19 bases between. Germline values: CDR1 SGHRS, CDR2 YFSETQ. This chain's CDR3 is CASSLWSPRVSSLHL. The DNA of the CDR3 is TGCGCCAGCAGCTTGTGGTCCCCGAGAGTATCGTCCCTCCACCTT.

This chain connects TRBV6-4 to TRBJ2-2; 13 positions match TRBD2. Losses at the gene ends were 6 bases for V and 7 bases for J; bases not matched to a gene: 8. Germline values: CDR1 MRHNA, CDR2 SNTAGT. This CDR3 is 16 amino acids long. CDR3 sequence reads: CASSPGLAGVSGELFF. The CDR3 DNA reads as TGTGCCAGCAGCCCCGGACTAGCGGGAGTAAGCGGGGAGCTGTTTTTT.